The source of this T cell receptor beta chain is a study of radiotherapy plus CTLA-4 blockade in lung cancer. For the study at large: Among all patients, 18% showed objective responses, while more than 25% had disease control.

Patients in the study, people with chemo-refractory metastatic non-small-cell lung cancer, received focal radiation plus ipilimumab CTLA-4 blockade. General observations from the study: Following radiotherapy plus ipilimumab, tumor-derived TCR clones expanded in the blood. Together with interferon-beta, which increased in serum after radiation, early dynamic changes in blood T cell clones were reportedly the best predictors of response.

V lost 8 bases, J lost 4 bases, and 12 bases lay in between. CDR1 SNHLY and CDR2 FYNNEI come from the germline V gene. CDR3 length equals 14 residues. TCRdb's table, derived via immunoSEQ multiplex PCR, lists solely in-frame clones and lacks some. The sample has 56,000 or so clones, 70% to 80% seen once; the top ten hold approximately 17%. Worth noting for this clone: What it recognizes is unknown.

The source material was peripheral blood, sampled from a patient treated with radiotherapy plus ipilimumab. The V call is TRBV2, the J call TRBJ2-6; tentative D call: TRBD2 (6 bases). This sequence originates from a human donor with non-small cell lung cancer who had a complete response to radiotherapy plus ipilimumab. Here the CDR3 DNA reads TGTGCCAGCCGGAGGGAGGACGGGGCCAACGTCCTGACTTTC. As protein: CASRREDGANVLTF. The full variable domain, completed using reference TRBV2 and TRBJ2-6, is EPEVTQTPSHQVTQMGQEVILRCVPISNHLYFYWYRQILGQKVEFLVSFYNNEISEKSEIFDDQFSVERPDGSNFTLKIRSTKLEDSAMYFCASRREDGANVLTFGAGSRLTVL.